These 12 T cell receptor beta chains were sequenced from one sample in a study of blood T cell repertoires in COVID-19. TCRdb's table, derived via immunoSEQ multiplex PCR, lists solely in-frame clones and lacks some. The sample consists of approximately 230,000 clones, under 90% of them appearing once. Sequencing was done on a sample of PBMCs or T cells enriched from blood (not recorded which). The receptors were sampled from a middle-aged man who had recovered from COVID-19.

The rearrangement links TRBV7-2 to TRBJ2-1, with 7 bases lining up with TRBD2. The V segment lost 5 bases and the J segment 4 bases; nucleotides outside the gene matches: 14. The CDR3 consists of 17 residues. The germline V gene has CDR1 SGHTA and CDR2 FQGNSA. In nucleotides, the CDR3 is TGTGCCAGCAGCCTCGGGGGGAACGGACCGATTTACAATGAGCAGTTCTTC. Encoded protein: CASSLGGNGPIYNEQFF.

The rearrangement joins TRBV18 to TRBJ2-6, with D possibly matching TRBD1 (6 bases). Trimming took 4 bases from V and 0 from J, leaving 13 bases between them. CDR3 length equals 17 residues. The germline CDR1 and CDR2 sequences are KGHSH and LQKENI. The CDR3 here is CASSRPGHASGANVLTF. The CDR3 nucleotides read TGTGCCAGCTCACGCCCGGGACATGCCTCTGGGGCCAACGTCCTGACTTTC.

The chain recombines TRBV6-2 or TRBV6-3 with TRBJ1-6, with TRBD1 identical over 8 bases. The CDR3 contains 15 residues. Germline lookup yields CDR1 MNHEY and CDR2 SVGEGT. The trim removed 2 bases at V and 12 bases at J, leaving 9 bases unmatched. The CDR3 coding sequence is TGTGCCAGCAGTTACCACCCAGGGGGCGGGAAACCCCTCCACTTT. It codes for CASSYHPGGGKPLHF.

The DNA for the CDR3 is TGTGCCAGTAGTATAGGGGGGGGGATTAGCAATCAGCCCCAGCATTTT. This encodes CASSIGGGISNQPQHF. The genes are TRBV19 and TRBJ1-5, with D possibly TRBD1 on 5 matching bases. Germline values: CDR1 LNHDA, CDR2 SQIVND (reference sequence). V lost 1 base to trimming and J lost 0 bases, with 10 bases between them. The CDR3 has 16 amino acids.

This chain links TRBV15 with TRBJ2-1; 7 nucleotides match TRBD2. In germline, CDR1 is LNHNV, CDR2 YYDKDF (reference sequence). Trimming removed 5 bases from V and 2 bases from J; junction bases left unmatched: 6. This CDR3 comprises 15 residues. CDR3: CATSEGGKPYNEQFF. CDR3 nucleotide sequence: TGTGCCACCAGCGAGGGAGGGAAGCCCTACAATGAGCAGTTCTTC.

The chain combines TRBV6-5 with TRBJ2-5; a possible D gene is TRBD1 (5 bases). The CDR3 is 14 residues long. Looked up from germline, CDR1 is MNHEY and CDR2 is SVGAGI. V was shortened by 3 bases and J by 9 bases, with 17 bases between the two germline ends. The CDR3 protein is CASSYGGATSSQYF. CDR3 bases: TGTGCCAGCAGTTATGGTGGGGCGACGTCGTCCCAGTACTTC.

V is TRBV7-2 and J is TRBJ2-7; perhaps TRBD2 as D (7 bases). This CDR3 comprises 15 residues. Deletions cut 5 bases from V and 2 bases from J, with 16 bases between. The germline V gene has CDR1 SGHTA and CDR2 FQGNSA. The CDR3 DNA follows: TGTGCCAGCAGCCGGGGGGCAGGGCTAGCCTACGAGCAGTACTTC. This codes for CASSRGAGLAYEQYF. Full variable domain (rest looked up from reference TRBV7-2 and TRBJ2-7): GAGVSQSPSNKVTEKGKDVELRCDPISGHTALYWYRQSLGQGLEFLIYFQGNSAPDKSGLPSDRFSAERTGGSVSTLTIQRTQQEDSAVYLCASSRGAGLAYEQYFGPGTRLTVT.

Only one count was recorded for this clone. The chain employs TRBV19 and TRBJ2-7, with a possible D match to TRBD2 (6 bases). CDR3 size: 13 residues. Germline V gene sequence: CDR1 LNHDA, CDR2 SQIVND (reference sequence). With 6 bases removed from V and 3 bases from J, the gap between germline ends came to 12 bases. The CDR3 DNA is TGTGCCAGTAGCGATCAGGGAGGCTACGAGCAGTACTTC. Protein product: CASSDQGGYEQYF.

This chain connects TRBV7-3 to TRBJ2-6, with unresolved D. This CDR3 has 15 amino acids. V lost 5 bases to trimming and J lost 0 bases, with 8 bases between them. Germline CDR1 is SGHTA and CDR2 is FQGTGA. The CDR3 sequence is CASSLSSSGANVLTF. The CDR3 DNA follows: TGTGCCAGCAGCCTCTCCAGCTCTGGGGCCAACGTCCTGACTTTC.

The chain links TRBV7-2 to TRBJ1-2; D gene uncertain. CDR1 is SGHTA, CDR2 FQGNSA, per germline. The V end lost 1 base, the J end lost 2 bases, and 5 bases lay between the germline ends. This CDR3 comprises 13 residues. The CDR3 spells CASSLGRNYGYTF. The CDR3 coding sequence is TGTGCCAGCAGCTTAGGGCGGAACTATGGCTACACCTTC.

The chain is built from TRBV5-1 and TRBJ1-1; 8 bases align to TRBD1. The CDR3 is 15 amino acids. V lost 0 bases, J lost 0 bases, and 1 base stayed unmatched. Germline V gene sequence: CDR1 SGHRS, CDR2 YFSETQ. CDR3 in amino acids: CASSLDRGMNTEAFF. CDR3 in DNA: TGCGCCAGCAGCTTGGACAGGGGGATGAACACTGAAGCTTTCTTT. Supplemented by reference TRBV5-1 and TRBJ1-1, the full variable domain reads KAGVTQTPRYLIKTRGQQVTLSCSPISGHRSVSWYQQTPGQGLQFLFEYFSETQRNKGNFPGRFSGRQFSNSRSEMNVSTLELGDSALYLCASSLDRGMNTEAFFGQGTRLTVV.

CDR3 loop: CASIFDNQRDTQYF. The DNA of the CDR3 is TGTGCCAGCATATTCGACAACCAACGGGATACGCAGTATTTT. The J gene is TRBJ2-3, the V gene TRBV2; D call uncertain. V was clipped by 7 bases and J by 6 bases, with 17 bases between them. The CDR3 has 14 residues. Looked up from germline, CDR1 is SNHLY and CDR2 is FYNNEI.